Listed here is a single T cell receptor (beta chain). PCR employed 60 Vbeta and 13 Jbeta primers. Using immunoSEQ multiplex PCR, the repertoire was profiled, and TCRdb retains in-frame clones only, with some absent. The data show approximately 100,000 clones, around three quarters seen once. These data come from a study of cytomegalovirus exposure and HLA in healthy donors. The germline V gene has CDR1 SGHTA and CDR2 FQGNSA. Trimming took 9 bases from V and 4 from J; bases not matched to a gene: 8. This CDR3 is 14 amino acids long. Sequenced material: PBMCs. The receptor was isolated from a man aged 55 to 70 in good health and CMV-seropositive. V usage is TRBV7-2 and J usage is TRBJ2-7; TRBD2 aligns across 11 bases. Here the CDR3 reads CASLAGGLPYEQYF. DNA of the CDR3: TGTGCCAGTTTAGCGGGGGGGCTCCCTTACGAGCAGTACTTC.